The rows below give T cell receptor beta chains drawn from one sample of a study of identical twins. Via MiXCR, TCRdb re-called the 5' RACE reads, giving one row per CDR3 protein. The sample contains over 550,000 distinct CDR3 sequences, under 8.5% of which appear only once. The same data also contributed to another study, on yellow fever vaccine responses in identical twins.

The specimen sequenced was PBMCs. Receptors were obtained from a woman under 30 in good health. The CDR3 runs from the conserved cysteine through the conserved F or W.

V gene: TRBV10-2
CDR3 protein: CASGVGTGVLDTQYF

V gene: TRBV18
CDR3 protein: CASSPVSGLRDEQFF

V gene: TRBV5-5
CDR3 protein: CASISTGPAQETQYF

V gene: TRBV12-3/TRBV12-4
CDR3 protein: CASTEGDNEQFF

V gene: TRBV20-1
CDR3 protein: CSATSEGLAEGNGETQYF

V gene: TRBV6-1
CDR3 protein: CASSEVGQANTEAFF

V gene: TRBV15
CDR3 protein: CATSRGGLDGYTF

V gene: TRBV20-1
CDR3 protein: CSARLAGIDTQYF

V gene: TRBV20-1
CDR3 protein: CSAESSGGITDTQYF

V gene: TRBV15
CDR3 protein: CATSRDTFGLAGGGEQFF

V gene: TRBV11-2
CDR3 protein: CASSFQGAREAFF

V gene: TRBV14
CDR3 protein: CASSPLYVSTDTQYF

V gene: TRBV11-2
CDR3 protein: CASSLERLIFTDTQYF

V gene: TRBV6-4
CDR3 protein: CASPTNTEAFF

V gene: TRBV2
CDR3 protein: CASRDRGWTKNIQYF

V gene: TRBV5-2
CDR3 protein: CASSFHRDPKYEQYF

V gene: TRBV4-1
CDR3 protein: CASSQGGAESSTDTQYF

V gene: TRBV3-1
CDR3 protein: CASRAGTRNNEQFF

V gene: TRBV12-3/TRBV12-4
CDR3 protein: CASSFSAGVSNEQFF

V gene: TRBV5-6
CDR3 protein: CASSFASDLAKNIQYF

V gene: TRBV12-3/TRBV12-4
CDR3 protein: CASSLNRVETQYF

V gene: TRBV20-1
CDR3 protein: CSARDSLRGGNYGYTF

V gene: TRBV5-1
CDR3 protein: CASSQYSQGTTEAFF

V gene: TRBV11-2
CDR3 protein: CASSLAGQGVTDTQYF

V gene: TRBV20-1
CDR3 protein: CSAKGQSYEQYF

V gene: TRBV5-1
CDR3 protein: CASSLNQNEQFF

V gene: TRBV4-2
CDR3 protein: CASSQERGLAADTQYF

V gene: TRBV4-2
CDR3 protein: CASSQELGGQGSDTQYF

V gene: TRBV3-1
CDR3 protein: CASSQGQEYNEKLFF

V gene: TRBV7-6
CDR3 protein: CASSSAGGPREQFF

V gene: TRBV3-1
CDR3 protein: CASSQSYHPEQFF

V gene: TRBV6-5
CDR3 protein: CASSYGLRDNEQYF

V gene: TRBV5-1
CDR3 protein: CASSLVGTGGYNSNQPQHF

V gene: TRBV6-5
CDR3 protein: CASSYSTGSSYGYTF

V gene: TRBV5-1
CDR3 protein: CASSWDGNYNSPLHF

V gene: TRBV28
CDR3 protein: CASRSTGGQLNTEAFF

V gene: TRBV4-1
CDR3 protein: CASRGQANYGYTF

V gene: TRBV9
CDR3 protein: CASSVGGSGANVLTF

V gene: TRBV27
CDR3 protein: CASRPGQGIDTQYF

V gene: TRBV28
CDR3 protein: CASSRLDYGYTF

V gene: TRBV9
CDR3 protein: CASSVGRGPQETQYF

V gene: TRBV28
CDR3 protein: CASSLEATGRNTEAFF

V gene: TRBV10-3
CDR3 protein: CAISEGTSVYEQYF

V gene: TRBV7-2
CDR3 protein: CASSPAAGGLYEQFF

V gene: TRBV7-8
CDR3 protein: CASSPPGGASGSFNEQFF

V gene: TRBV20-1
CDR3 protein: CSARQGVGYGCTF

V gene: TRBV11-2
CDR3 protein: CASSLDWGQGQETQYF

V gene: TRBV4-1
CDR3 protein: CASSQGTGSNYGYTF

V gene: TRBV5-1
CDR3 protein: CASSMTVSYGYTF

V gene: TRBV5-1
CDR3 protein: CASSVNSGGGKGYTF

V gene: TRBV6-2/TRBV6-3
CDR3 protein: CASRLVGGGETQYF

V gene: TRBV15
CDR3 protein: CANSRGTGGYTF

V gene: TRBV28
CDR3 protein: CASYSETGNTEAFF